This T cell receptor (beta chain) is from a study of blood T cell repertoires in COVID-19 (dated by TCRdb to 2020 to 2022). For the wider study: Samples covering the acute and convalescent phases of COVID-19 were provided by collaborators in the United States, Italy and Spain. The prospective study material was composed of cDNA or gDNA derived from T cells, B-cell-depleted T cells, or PBMCs. Subjects who had been exposed to COVID-19, were actively infected with it, or had recovered from it provided the deeply sampled blood TCRbeta repertoires that made up the dataset. The repertoires were released in a freely available public database intended as a resource for research on the immune response to SARS-CoV-2. The samples were drawn from two sources: the first 160 participants of the ongoing ImmuneRACE study, and 950 to 1,500 subjects contributed by 6 global collaborators. Nearly every sample came with metadata listing a de-identified subject ID, COVID-19 status, age in years and sex. HLA class I and class II types, where available, came from metadata supplied by the sample provider rather than from assay-based typing. What the research found in general, with its limitations: Clinical and demographic metadata were provided uncurated, with the amount varying by source and participant.

This clone is a singleton in its sample. This receptor's antigen is unknown. Per-base quality was not reported, and no clone a single base away is much larger than it. Inclusive of the bounding cysteine and phenylalanine, the CDR3 is 16 residues long. Here the CDR3 DNA is all that survives: 48 bases in frame from base 1. CDR1 is given as LNHDA and CDR2 as SQIVND, both from the germline V gene (reference sequence). V is reduced by 5 bases and J by 3 bases, leaving a spacing of 16 bases between them. The collaborating institutions used their own protocols to collect whole blood in K2EDTA tubes. For TCRbeta analysis, collaborator samples were shipped as frozen whole blood, as isolated PBMCs, or as DNA extracted from either sample type. TCRbeta CDR3 regions were amplified from genomic DNA by means of the immunoSEQ Assay, a bias-controlled multiplex PCR. The authors processed their data as follows. Nucleated cell counts per sample were estimated from amplification of reference gene primers within the assay. Sequence reads were collapsed and filtered to measure the absolute abundance of every unique TCRbeta CDR3 rearrangement. For each sample, productive Simpson clonality was calculated as the square root of Simpson's diversity index across productive rearrangements. This is the immuneACCESS table as TCRdb keeps it, with only in-frame sequences that have V and J called. A part of the clones is gone; compared with another copy, unresolved V genes explain less than half, and the rest is unexplained. Clonal size and the V and J genes are those of that table, whereas D and trimming came from the DNA. The sample records approximately 120,000 clones, over 70% of which are singletons. About 4.5% of the sample comes from the top ten.

The V gene is TRBV19 and the J gene is TRBJ1-4; no D segment can be confidently identified. The sequence derives from a human donor in a cohort sampled during active or convalescent COVID-19. Sequenced: peripheral blood. The sequenced DNA: TGTGCCAGTAGTCCCAGACGTCAGGAGGCTAATGAAAAACTGTTTTTT. This encodes CASSPRRQEANEKLFF.